This entry lists 9 T cell receptor beta chains sequenced from one sample in a study of T cell responses to AZD1222 COVID-19 vaccine. Here immunoSEQ multiplex PCR was the method, and the copy in TCRdb shows in-frame clones only, minus some. The table records around 97,000 clones, around 90% of them present only once. Material: peripheral blood, obtained on day 0 of AZD1222 vaccination. All receptors come from an adult in good health.

This chain uses TRBV7-8 with TRBJ1-1; TRBD1 is a possible D gene (5 bases). From germline, CDR1 is SGHVS and CDR2 FQNEAQ. The CDR3 loop spans 16 amino acids. The ends were cut back, 2 bases at V and 8 bases at J, with 21 bases in the middle. The CDR3 coding sequence is TGTGCCAGCAGCTTAAGTTCGGTGACAGTGAGGGAAGAAGCTTTCTTT. Encoded protein: CASSLSSVTVREEAFF.

The chain joins TRBV10-3 to TRBJ2-2, with D perhaps matching TRBD1 (6 bases). The V end lost 4 bases, the J end lost 6 bases, and 15 bases lay between the germline ends. CDR1 and CDR2 (germline): ENHRY, SYGVKD. This CDR3 has 15 amino acids. CDR3 coding DNA: TGTGCCATCAGTGGCCGACAGGTGATGGCCGGGGAGCTGTTTTTT. Its protein product is CAISGRQVMAGELFF.

A single count supports this clone. V gene TRBV18 combines with J gene TRBJ1-1; TRBD1 agrees at 7 bases. The CDR3 has 13 residues. Germline V CDR1 and CDR2: KGHSH, LQKENI. The ends lost 5 bases at V and 4 bases at J; junction bases unmatched: 4. Here the CDR3 reads CASSDQGGTEAFF. The CDR3 nucleotides read TGTGCCAGCTCAGACCAGGGGGGCACTGAAGCTTTCTTT.

This clone appeared a single time. For the CDR3, the DNA is TGTGCCACCAGCGTAACAGGGGGTTCAAACACCATATATTTT. Its translation is CATSVTGGSNTIYF. This chain links TRBV15 with TRBJ1-3; 8 bases are a match to TRBD1. The ends lost 5 bases at V and 6 bases at J; junction bases unmatched: 6. The germline V gene has CDR1 LNHNV and CDR2 YYDKDF (reference sequence). This CDR3 spans 14 amino acids. Full variable domain (missing parts from reference TRBV15 and TRBJ1-3): DAMVIQNPRYQVTQFGKPVTLSCSQTLNHNVMYWYQQKSSQAPKLLFHYYDKDFNNEADTPDNFQSRRPNTSFCFLDIRSPGLGDTAMYLCATSVTGGSNTIYFGEGSWLTVV.

This clone appeared a few times. This rearrangement joins TRBV5-8 to TRBJ1-2, with 7 bases fitting TRBD1. CDR1 and CDR2 (germline): SGHTS, YDEGEE. CDR3 size: 13 residues. Unmatched junction bases numbered 7, after V lost 3 bases and J lost 8 bases. The CDR3 nucleotides are TGTGCCAGCAGCTCAAACAGGGGAGAAGGCTACACCTTC. This codes for CASSSNRGEGYTF.

The chain joins TRBV6-2 or TRBV6-3 to TRBJ1-1, with 7 bases matching TRBD1. Germline CDR1 is MNHEY and CDR2 is SVGEGT. CDR3 length: 14 amino acids. Trimming cost V 6 bases and J 3 bases; bases outside gene matches: 7. The CDR3 here is CASSLMQGDTEAFF. As DNA, the CDR3 is TGTGCCAGCAGCCTCATGCAGGGGGACACTGAAGCTTTCTTT.

CDR3 protein: CASSEARGMGMNTEAFF. The CDR3 DNA is TGTGCCAGCAGCGAGGCGAGGGGCATGGGGATGAACACTGAAGCTTTCTTT. The chain joins TRBV25-1 to TRBJ1-1; D might be TRBD1 (5 bases). The V and J ends lost 6 bases and 0 bases respectively, with 20 bases between them. The CDR3 sequence is 17 residues long. In germline, CDR1 is MGHDK, CDR2 SYGVNS. Looking up the rest from reference TRBV25-1 and TRBJ1-1 gives the full variable domain: EADIYQTPRYLVIGTGKKITLECSQTMGHDKMYWYQQDPGMELHLIHYSYGVNSTEKGDLSSESTVSRIRTEHFPLTLESARPSHTSQYLCASSEARGMGMNTEAFFGQGTRLTVV.

The V call is TRBV7-2, the J call TRBJ1-5; no clear D. The germline V and J ends were trimmed by 5 bases and 0 bases, with 11 bases remaining between them. The CDR3 has 15 amino acids. The germline V gene encodes CDR1 SGHTA and CDR2 FQGNSA. This CDR3 is CASSPRPVSNQPQHF. The CDR3 DNA reads TGTGCCAGCAGCCCTCGGCCAGTTAGCAATCAGCCCCAGCATTTT. Combining the CDR3 with reference TRBV7-2 and TRBJ1-5 gives the whole variable domain GAGVSQSPSNKVTEKGKDVELRCDPISGHTALYWYRQSLGQGLEFLIYFQGNSAPDKSGLPSDRFSAERTGGSVSTLTIQRTQQEDSAVYLCASSPRPVSNQPQHFGDGTRLSIL.

The chain employs TRBV7-9 and TRBJ2-5; 9 bases line up with TRBD1. Germline loops: CDR1 SEHNR, CDR2 FQNEAQ (reference sequence). Germline trimming cut 1 base from V and 5 bases from J; bases unmatched to any gene: 2. This CDR3 spans 14 amino acids. CDR3 in amino acids: CASSLDRGRETQYF. The CDR3 DNA reads TGTGCCAGCAGCTTAGACAGGGGGCGGGAGACCCAGTACTTC. Full variable domain (rest looked up from reference TRBV7-9 and TRBJ2-5): DTGVSQNPRHKITKRGQNVTFRCDPISEHNRLYWYRQTLGQGPEFLTYFQNEAQLEKSRLLSDRFSAERPKGSFSTLEIQRTEQGDSAMYLCASSLDRGRETQYFGPGTRLLVL.